Listed below are T cell receptor beta chains from one sample, sequenced in a study of T cells in Graves' hyperthyroidism and ophthalmopathy. TCRdb reanalysed the multiplex PCR reads using MiXCR and keeps one entry per CDR3 protein. The sample shows over 700,000 distinct CDR3 sequences, around 20% of them seen only once. The sequenced material came from blood. These receptors all come from a woman in her 50s with Graves' hyperthyroidism that later progressed to Graves' ophthalmopathy. Each CDR3 is given with its conserved first and last residue. D genes are given only for firm matches. Size is omitted from some rows. Given values are once, few, many or a class for expanded clones.

V,D,size,J,CDR3,DNA
TRBV12-3/TRBV12-4,NA,many,TRBJ1-3,CASSSTWGTGNTIYF,TGTGCCAGCAGTTCTACTTGGGGTACTGGAAACACCATATATTTT
TRBV3-1,NA,many,TRBJ2-2,CASSLGGARMNTGELFF,TGTGCCAGCAGCCTTGGGGGGGCGAGGATGAACACCGGGGAGCTGTTTTTT
TRBV5-1,TRBD1,few,TRBJ2-1,CASSLAYTGGGSYNEQFF,TGCGCCAGCAGCTTGGCCTACACAGGGGGCGGGTCCTACAATGAGCAGTTCTTC
TRBV3-1,NA,many,TRBJ1-1,CASSQGQGMTEAFF,TGTGCCAGCAGCCAAGGGCAGGGGATGACTGAAGCTTTCTTT
TRBV7-9,NA,NA,TRBJ2-2,CASSSRQLLGELFF,TGTGCCAGCAGCTCCCGACAGTTGCTCGGGGAGCTGTTTTTT
TRBV7-8,TRBD2,many,TRBJ2-2,CASSLVTSGVTGELFF,TGTGCCAGCAGCTTAGTGACTAGCGGGGTTACCGGGGAGCTGTTTTTT
TRBV6-1,NA,few,TRBJ1-3,CASSGLSGNTIYF,TGTGCCAGCAGTGGTCTCTCTGGAAACACCATATATTTT
TRBV20-1,NA,few,TRBJ1-2,CSAATRGNYGYTF,TGCAGTGCCGCAACCCGGGGGAACTATGGCTACACCTTC
TRBV20-1,NA,few,TRBJ2-7,CSARRASYEQYF,TGCAGTGCCCGCAGGGCTAGCTACGAGCAGTACTTC
TRBV7-9,NA,few,TRBJ2-7,CASSPPQRLSYEQYF,TGTGCCAGCAGCCCCCCCCAGCGCCTCTCCTACGAGCAGTACTTC
TRBV28,NA,NA,TRBJ1-6,CASSFDRSISSPLHF,TGTGCCAGCAGTTTTGATCGTTCAATCTCCTCACCCCTCCACTTT
TRBV5-1,TRBD2,many,TRBJ2-3,CASSLERGGDTQYF,TGCGCCAGCAGCTTGGAGCGGGGGGGAGATACGCAGTATTTT
TRBV20-1,TRBD1,NA,TRBJ1-1,CSAEAGQGVRVGTEAFF,TGCAGTGCCGAGGCAGGACAGGGTGTGCGGGTTGGCACTGAAGCTTTCTTT
TRBV12-3/TRBV12-4,NA,many,TRBJ1-5,CASSLYRDQPQHF,TGTGCCAGCAGTTTATATAGGGATCAGCCCCAGCATTTT
TRBV3-1,NA,many,TRBJ1-5,CASSQTRAGQPQHF,TGTGCCAGCAGCCAAACAAGGGCGGGGCAGCCCCAGCATTTT
TRBV5-4,NA,NA,TRBJ1-2,CASSLPPLRANYGYTF,TGTGCCAGCAGCTTGCCACCCCTGAGAGCTAACTATGGCTACACCTTC
TRBV30,TRBD2,NA,TRBJ2-3,CAWSVGLAGGGPTDTQYF,TGTGCCTGGAGTGTCGGACTAGCGGGGGGGGGGCCCACAGATACGCAGTATTTT
TRBV29-1,NA,NA,TRBJ1-4,CSGAAGQRNEKLFF,TGCAGCGGGGCTGCCGGACAGCGTAATGAAAAACTGTTTTTT
TRBV7-8,NA,many,TRBJ2-5,CASSPALKETQYF,TGTGCCAGCAGCCCAGCCCTGAAAGAGACCCAGTACTTC
TRBV4-2,NA,few,TRBJ2-3,CASSQDMSTDTQYF,TGTGCCAGCAGCCAAGATATGTCCACAGATACGCAGTATTTT
TRBV19,TRBD2,few,TRBJ2-3,CASSIRRGGSTDTQYF,TGTGCCAGTAGTATTCGGCGGGGGGGTAGCACAGATACGCAGTATTTT
TRBV7-2,TRBD2,many,TRBJ2-1,CASSTSGTSGNNEQFF,TGTGCCAGCAGCACCTCCGGGACTAGCGGTAACAATGAGCAGTTCTTC